A selection of T cell receptor beta chains follows, all from one sample in a study of CD8 T cells in Susac syndrome. TCRdb redid the calling of the immunoSEQ multiplex PCR reads with MiXCR, one entry per CDR3 protein. The sample carries approximately 180,000 distinct CDR3 sequences, roughly 94% recorded once. Input material: CD4+ T cells from PBMCs. These receptors came from a human donor with Susac syndrome. Both conserved end residues are part of each CDR3. Each record gives: J gene, V gene, clone size, D gene, CDR3 protein, CDR3 DNA. A D gene is named only where the DNA matches it firmly. Size tells how often a clone was seen (once, few, many) or the class of an expanded clone, and some rows leave it out.

TRBJ2-7	TRBV28	.	.	CASSPGLHRYEQYF	TGTGCCAGCAGCCCCGGGCTCCATCGGTACGAGCAGTACTTC
TRBJ2-3	TRBV10-3	.	TRBD2	CAISSFTSGLTTDTQYF	TGTGCCATCAGTTCCTTCACTAGCGGCCTAACCACAGATACGCAGTATTTT
TRBJ1-1	TRBV28	few	.	CASSRQLNTEAFF	TGTGCCAGCAGTCGACAGCTGAACACTGAAGCTTTCTTT
TRBJ1-5	TRBV5-4	.	TRBD1	CASSDRRTGVSQPQHF	TGTGCCAGCAGCGACCGCCGGACAGGGGTTTCTCAGCCCCAGCATTTT
TRBJ2-4	TRBV2	.	.	CAARGVKGKNIQYF	TGTGCCGCAAGGGGGGTGAAGGGAAAAAACATTCAGTACTTC
TRBJ2-3	TRBV7-8	once	.	CASSLALAGPDTQYF	TGTGCCAGCAGCTTAGCACTAGCTGGCCCTGATACGCAGTATTTT
TRBJ2-7	TRBV6-5	.	TRBD2	CASKYGWEGTYEQYF	TGTGCCAGCAAATATGGATGGGAGGGAACCTACGAGCAGTACTTC
TRBJ2-7	TRBV4-3	.	TRBD1	CASSQEGQGRYEQYF	TGCGCCAGCAGCCAAGAGGGACAGGGGCGCTACGAGCAGTACTTC
TRBJ2-2	TRBV25-1	.	.	CASSESGGSGELFF	TGTGCCAGCAGTGAATCTGGGGGGTCCGGGGAGCTGTTTTTT
TRBJ1-4	TRBV29-1	.	.	CSVLPTGANEKLFF	TGCAGCGTTTTACCGACAGGTGCTAATGAAAAACTGTTTTTT
TRBJ2-4	TRBV29-1	.	TRBD1	CSVVWVQGASIAKNIQYF	TGCAGCGTTGTGTGGGTACAGGGGGCCAGCATTGCCAAAAACATTCAGTACTTC
TRBJ2-7	TRBV20-1	.	TRBD2	CSAPDRGGAYEQYF	TGCAGTGCTCCTGACCGGGGGGGGGCCTACGAGCAGTACTTC
TRBJ2-1	TRBV20-1	.	TRBD2	CSASRGGTYNEQFF	TGCAGTGCTTCCCGGGGGGGGACCTACAATGAGCAGTTCTTC
TRBJ1-1	TRBV7-9	few	.	CASSLVGGPGTEAFF	TGTGCCAGCAGCTTAGTGGGGGGGCCGGGGACTGAAGCTTTCTTT
TRBJ1-5	TRBV20-1	.	TRBD1	CSALQGTARPQHF	TGCAGTGCCTTACAAGGGACAGCCCGGCCCCAGCATTTT
TRBJ2-5	TRBV2	.	TRBD1	CASKGTGTQETQYF	TGTGCCAGCAAAGGGACAGGGACTCAAGAGACCCAGTACTTC
TRBJ1-5	TRBV2	.	.	CASKDDNNQPQHF	TGTGCCAGCAAGGACGATAACAATCAGCCCCAGCATTTT
TRBJ2-3	TRBV29-1	once	TRBD2	CSVDVASGEQYF	TGCAGCGTTGACGTGGCTAGCGGGGAGCAGTATTTT
TRBJ1-1	TRBV18	.	.	CASSPGRSTEAFF	TGTGCCAGCTCACCGGGGAGGTCCACTGAAGCTTTCTTT
TRBJ2-7	TRBV2	.	.	CASLPTGTYEQYF	TGTGCCAGTCTACCGACAGGTACCTACGAGCAGTACTTC
TRBJ1-6	TRBV5-1	.	.	CASSPGRQDSPLHF	TGCGCCAGCAGCCCCGGACGGCAGGATTCACCCCTCCACTTT
TRBJ2-1	TRBV10-3	once	TRBD2	CAISIGTSGAGEQFF	TGTGCCATCAGTATCGGGACTAGCGGGGCCGGCGAGCAGTTCTTC
TRBJ2-5	TRBV2	.	.	CASSRDQETQYF	TGTGCCAGCAGTAGGGACCAAGAGACCCAGTACTTC
TRBJ2-5	TRBV20-1	.	TRBD2	CSAGSGGWEETQYF	TGCAGTGCTGGGAGCGGGGGGTGGGAAGAGACCCAGTACTTC
TRBJ2-7	TRBV18	.	.	CASSPRRGGSSYEQYF	TGTGCCAGCTCACCACGCAGGGGAGGGAGCTCCTACGAGCAGTACTTC
TRBJ2-7	TRBV3-1	.	TRBD2	CASSQVAGLYEQYF	TGTGCCAGCAGCCAAGTAGCGGGCTTGTACGAGCAGTACTTC
TRBJ2-7	TRBV10-3	.	.	CAISESLAAGSYEQYF	TGTGCCATCAGTGAGTCCCTAGCAGCAGGTTCCTACGAGCAGTACTTC
TRBJ2-5	TRBV3-1	.	TRBD2	CASSQGSSGGETQYF	TGTGCCAGCAGCCAAGGGAGTAGCGGGGGGGAGACCCAGTACTTC
TRBJ2-2	TRBV5-6	few	.	CASSLTGANTGELFF	TGTGCCAGCAGCTTGACAGGCGCGAACACCGGGGAGCTGTTTTTT
TRBJ2-7	TRBV20-1	.	TRBD2	CSARAGGPKNEQYF	TGCAGTGCTAGGGCGGGAGGGCCGAAGAACGAGCAGTACTTC
TRBJ2-3	TRBV4-2	.	.	CASSQVRGEADTQYF	TGTGCCAGCAGCCAAGTTCGGGGAGAGGCGGATACGCAGTATTTT
TRBJ1-1	TRBV10-3	.	.	CATRVAENTEAFF	TGTGCCACCCGGGTCGCCGAGAACACTGAAGCTTTCTTT
TRBJ1-1	TRBV6-1	.	.	CASTNRDTEAFF	TGTGCCAGCACCAACAGGGACACTGAAGCTTTCTTT
TRBJ2-1	TRBV12-3/TRBV12-4	.	.	CASSPPLGNEQFF	TGTGCCAGCAGTCCCCCACTAGGCAATGAGCAGTTCTTC
TRBJ1-6	TRBV12-3/TRBV12-4	once	.	CASSGGRRNSPLHF	TGTGCCAGCAGCGGTGGACGGCGTAATTCACCCCTCCACTTT
TRBJ2-1	TRBV7-2	.	TRBD2	CASSRGGLAGEQFF	TGTGCCAGCAGCCGGGGTGGACTAGCCGGAGAGCAGTTCTTC
TRBJ1-2	TRBV5-1	.	.	CASSTPGVAGGYTF	TGCGCCAGCAGCACTCCGGGAGTGGCAGGCGGCTACACCTTC
TRBJ2-7	TRBV6-2/TRBV6-3	.	.	CASSPTRLEGSYEQYF	TGTGCCAGCAGTCCCACACGCTTGGAGGGAAGCTACGAGCAGTACTTC
TRBJ2-3	TRBV7-2	.	TRBD1	CASSLDRGISTDTQYF	TGTGCCAGCAGCTTAGACAGGGGCATTAGCACAGATACGCAGTATTTT
TRBJ2-5	TRBV28	.	.	CASSHQRYQETQYF	TGTGCCAGCAGCCATCAGCGGTACCAAGAGACCCAGTACTTC
TRBJ1-1	TRBV9	once	TRBD1	CASSVDTGGNTEAFF	TGTGCCAGCAGCGTAGATACAGGGGGAAACACTGAAGCTTTCTTT
TRBJ1-1	TRBV2	.	.	CASSADGYTEAFF	TGTGCCAGCAGTGCGGACGGTTACACTGAAGCTTTCTTT
TRBJ2-7	TRBV7-9	.	.	CASSNLRGSSYEQYF	TGTGCCAGCAGCAACCTACGGGGGTCCTCCTACGAGCAGTACTTC
TRBJ2-1	TRBV12-3/TRBV12-4	.	.	CASSPGSSRGNEQFF	TGTGCCAGCAGCCCGGGCTCCTCCCGTGGCAATGAGCAGTTCTTC
TRBJ2-1	TRBV20-1	.	.	CSARDAAGSPSSEQFF	TGCAGTGCTAGAGATGCTGCGGGTTCGCCCTCCTCCGAGCAGTTCTTC
TRBJ2-7	TRBV30	.	.	CAWRRAGTGSRYEQYF	TGTGCCTGGAGAAGAGCCGGGACTGGGTCCCGTTACGAGCAGTACTTC
TRBJ1-1	TRBV7-9	.	.	CASSSWEMNTEAFF	TGTGCCAGCAGTTCGTGGGAGATGAACACTGAAGCTTTCTTT
TRBJ2-7	TRBV14	.	TRBD2	CASSQRSGSRYEQYF	TGTGCCAGCAGCCAGCGAAGCGGGAGCAGGTACGAGCAGTACTTC
TRBJ1-1	TRBV5-8	.	.	CASSLGITEAFF	TGTGCCAGCAGCTTGGGAATTACTGAAGCTTTCTTT
TRBJ1-1	TRBV9	.	.	CASSVAQGNTEAFF	TGTGCCAGCAGCGTAGCACAGGGGAACACTGAAGCTTTCTTT
TRBJ2-2	TRBV6-5	.	TRBD1	CASKEGQGGIGELFF	TGTGCCAGCAAGGAAGGACAGGGGGGTATCGGGGAGCTGTTTTTT
TRBJ1-6	TRBV19	.	TRBD1	CASSLGTAYNSPLHF	TGTGCCAGTAGTTTGGGGACAGCGTATAATTCACCCCTCCACTTT
TRBJ2-1	TRBV4-2	once	.	CASSHGQGGYNEQFF	TGTGCCAGCAGCCATGGCCAGGGGGGATACAATGAGCAGTTCTTC
TRBJ1-1	TRBV30	.	.	CAWRRTANTEAFF	TGTGCCTGGAGGAGGACGGCGAACACTGAAGCTTTCTTT
TRBJ2-3	TRBV7-9	.	TRBD2	CASSPLLAVVTDTQYF	TGTGCCAGCAGCCCCCTGCTAGCGGTCGTCACAGATACGCAGTATTTT
TRBJ1-2	TRBV18	.	.	CASSPPGRTGYGYTF	TGTGCCAGCTCACCACCGGGTAGGACTGGCTATGGCTACACCTTC
TRBJ2-1	TRBV6-1	.	TRBD2	CASGSITYSSGASYNEQFF	TGTGCCAGCGGCTCTATCACTTATTCTAGCGGGGCCTCCTACAATGAGCAGTTCTTC
TRBJ2-3	TRBV20-1	.	TRBD1	CSAAGTGTDTQYF	TGCAGTGCCGCCGGGACAGGGACAGATACGCAGTATTTT
TRBJ1-2	TRBV7-2	.	TRBD1	CASSSTGGVYGYTF	TGTGCCAGCAGCTCGACAGGGGGTGTCTATGGCTACACCTTC